This T cell receptor beta chain was identified in a study of beta chain features in type 1 diabetes (dated by TCRdb to the late 2010s). Looking at the study overall: No differences in mean age, gender distribution, total cell number or subset yield were found between patients and healthy donors. Naive and central memory subsets were obtained from all 30 or so donors, but regulatory and stem cell-like memory subsets were isolated from only 8 patients and 8 healthy donors. A total of roughly 98,000,000 sorted cells were examined across all samples, and RNA yield correlated strongly with the number of cells per subset. The study compared TCRB repertoires of sorted circulating CD4+ T cell subsets between recently diagnosed type 1 diabetes patients and matched healthy donors. What the work shows at the level of the full study, not this receptor alone: In all four CD4+ subsets, TCRB CDR3 length was moderately but significantly shorter in type 1 diabetes patients. Fewer insertions and more nucleotide deletions at VDJ recombination sites were observed in patients with type 1 diabetes, implying thymic rearrangement abnormalities. PCR might favor shorter templates, but patient and control samples were amplified and corrected together, so any skew would affect both groups equally. HLA sub-analyses involved small numbers of individuals, so any influence of HLA type on TCRB rearrangement remained unresolved. Because cDNA was sequenced instead of genomic DNA, activated cells with high expression could be over-represented, although the groups did not differ in activation or CD3 levels. Naive, central memory and regulatory TCRB repertoires appeared to be more similar among patients than among healthy donors.

At least ten counts were recorded for this clone. The antigen this receptor binds is unknown. No per-base quality is available; no much larger clone lies one base away. Each donor gave one peripheral blood draw, averaging around 120 mL, which was collected into heparinised tubes. A BD FACSAria II was used to sort naive, central memory, regulatory and stem cell-like memory CD4+ T cells with a panel that included CD45RO, CCR7, CD25, CD127, CD95 and CD27. Purity was above 98% for every sorted population. PBMCs were isolated right away by Lymphoprep density gradient centrifugation and were stained directly, without culture. Samples were stained and sorted in pairs, with one healthy donor and one patient per experiment, so that batch effects were minimized. The entire isolated RNA was reverse transcribed using the High Capacity cDNA Reverse Transcription Kit, and thus expressed TCRB transcripts were sequenced. Naive, central memory and regulatory T cell samples underwent deep immunoSEQ sequencing, averaging roughly 3.5 million total reads per sample. After sorted cells were lysed in RLT buffer, RNA was extracted with DNase-treated RNeasy Micro or Mini kits, with the choice depending on cell number. Each cell subset was processed on its own to prevent cross-contamination, while patient and healthy donor samples were processed together. TCRB sequences were amplified from cDNA with the immunoSEQ multiplex PCR, producing 87-bp fragments spanning the CDR3 region. The amplicons were sequenced using the Illumina HiSeq platform. The authors' analysis ran thus. PCR bias was computationally corrected using synthetic template baselines, reads within Hamming distance 2 were collapsed, and singletons that could not be merged were discarded. Reads were aligned against IMGT to assign V, D and J genes, CDR3 length and insertions or deletions at six rearrangement sites. Clonotype counts were normalized to sorted cell number within each subset before computing true diversity and Gini coefficients with the tcR R package. The overlap coefficient, calculated on TCRB nucleotide sequences, was used to quantify repertoire sharing. Drawn from immuneACCESS, this table holds only the in-frame rearrangements with V and J called that TCRdb kept. Clones are partly lost; checked studies trace under half to an unresolved V gene and leave the rest unexplained. V, J and clone size derive from that table, while D and trimming were established from the DNA sequence. In this sample the table shows about 320,000 clones, 14% of which occur a single time. Jointly, the top ten make up roughly 7% of the sample.

The CDR3, cysteine through phenylalanine, is 11 amino acids long. The read is trimmed to its CDR3 DNA, 33 bases read in frame from base 1. CDR1 and CDR2, looked up from the germline V gene, are KGHSH and LQKENI. V and J lose 1 base and 7 bases, and a span of 4 bases separates them. The sequence links TRBV18 to TRBJ1-2; the D segment cannot be called with confidence. The specimen was central memory CD4+ T cells from blood. The TCR comes from a man between 25 and 39 years old in good health. This receptor carries the CDR3 CASSPRSGYTF. The nucleotides are TGTGCCAGCTCACCACGATCTGGCTACACCTTC.